The clone carrying this T cell receptor (beta chain) was seen only once. This sample stems from a study of blood T cell repertoires in COVID-19. In the study overall: Nucleic acid was either cDNA or gDNA, and it came from T cells, B-cell-depleted T cells, or PBMCs.

Original handling: Amplification from reference gene primers served as the basis for estimated nucleated cell counts. The method was immunoSEQ multiplex PCR; TCRdb's version includes in-frame clones alone and lacks a portion of them. V, J and clone size reflect that table, while D and trimming were determined from the DNA. The sample lists 310,000 or so clones; 88% were seen once. V dropped 6 bases and J dropped 4 bases, with 9 bases sitting between them. From germline, CDR1 is MNHEY and CDR2 SVGAGI. The CDR3 spans 12 residues. This sequence was found in a woman between 45 and 65 years old with active or convalescent COVID-19. The sample consisted of peripheral blood. The chain employs TRBV6-5 and TRBJ1-2, with D possibly being TRBD1 (5 bases). The CDR3 coding sequence is TGTGCCAGCAGCAGGGCCGGCTATGGCTACACCTTC. Protein sequence: CASSRAGYGYTF.